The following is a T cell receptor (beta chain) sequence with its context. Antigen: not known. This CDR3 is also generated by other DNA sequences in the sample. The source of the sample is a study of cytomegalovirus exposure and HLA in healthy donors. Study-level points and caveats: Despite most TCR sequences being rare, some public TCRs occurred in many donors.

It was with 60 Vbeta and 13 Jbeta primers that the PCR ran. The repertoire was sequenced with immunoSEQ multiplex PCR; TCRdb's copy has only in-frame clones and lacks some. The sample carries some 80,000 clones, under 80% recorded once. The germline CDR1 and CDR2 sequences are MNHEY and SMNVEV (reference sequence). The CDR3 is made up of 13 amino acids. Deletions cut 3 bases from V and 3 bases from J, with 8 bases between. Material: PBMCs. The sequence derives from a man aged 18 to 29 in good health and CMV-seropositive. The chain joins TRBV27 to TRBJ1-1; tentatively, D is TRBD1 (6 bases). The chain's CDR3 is CASSFAGDTEAFF. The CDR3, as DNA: TGTGCCAGCAGTTTCGCAGGGGACACTGAAGCTTTCTTT.